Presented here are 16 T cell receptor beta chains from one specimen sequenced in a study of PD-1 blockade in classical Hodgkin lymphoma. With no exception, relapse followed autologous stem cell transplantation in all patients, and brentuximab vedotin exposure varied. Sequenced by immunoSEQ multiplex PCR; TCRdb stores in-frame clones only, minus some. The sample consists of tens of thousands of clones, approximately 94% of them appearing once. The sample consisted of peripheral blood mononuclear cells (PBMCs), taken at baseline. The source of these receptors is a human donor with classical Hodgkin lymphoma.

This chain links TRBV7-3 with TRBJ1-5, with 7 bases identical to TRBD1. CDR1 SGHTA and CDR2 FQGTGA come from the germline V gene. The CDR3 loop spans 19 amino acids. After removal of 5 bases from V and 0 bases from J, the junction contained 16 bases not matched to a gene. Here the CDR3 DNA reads TGTGCCAGCAGCGCACAACGGGACAGCGCCCCTTATAGCAATCAGCCCCAGCATTTT. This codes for CASSAQRDSAPYSNQPQHF.

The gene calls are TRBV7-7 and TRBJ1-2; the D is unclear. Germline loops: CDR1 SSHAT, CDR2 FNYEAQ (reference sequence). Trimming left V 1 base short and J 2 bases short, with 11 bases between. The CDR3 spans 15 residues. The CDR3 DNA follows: TGTGCCAGCAGCTTAGACGGGAAGCGAAACTATGGCTACACCTTC. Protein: CASSLDGKRNYGYTF. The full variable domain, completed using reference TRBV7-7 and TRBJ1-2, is GAGVSQSPRYKVTKRGQDVTLRCDPISSHATLYWYQQALGQGPEFLTYFNYEAQPDKSGLPSDRFSAERPEGSISTLTIQRTEQRDSAMYRCASSLDGKRNYGYTFGSGTRLTVV.

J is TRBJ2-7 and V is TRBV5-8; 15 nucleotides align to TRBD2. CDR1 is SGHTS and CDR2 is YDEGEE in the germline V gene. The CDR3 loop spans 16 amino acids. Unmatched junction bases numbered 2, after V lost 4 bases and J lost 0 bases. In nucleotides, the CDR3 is TGTGCCAGCAGCGGGGGACTAGCGGGGGGCTCCTACGAGCAGTACTTC. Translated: CASSGGLAGGSYEQYF.

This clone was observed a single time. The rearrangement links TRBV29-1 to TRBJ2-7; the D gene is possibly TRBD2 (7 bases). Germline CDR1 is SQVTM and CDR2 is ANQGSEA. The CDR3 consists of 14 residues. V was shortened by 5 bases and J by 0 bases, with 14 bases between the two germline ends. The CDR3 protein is CSVWGGGNSYEQYF. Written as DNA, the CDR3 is TGCAGCGTTTGGGGAGGGGGTAACTCCTACGAGCAGTACTTC.

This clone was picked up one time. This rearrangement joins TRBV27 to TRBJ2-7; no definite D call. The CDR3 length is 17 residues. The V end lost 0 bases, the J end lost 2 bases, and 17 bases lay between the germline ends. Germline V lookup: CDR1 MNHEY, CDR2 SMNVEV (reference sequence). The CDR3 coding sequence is TGTGCCAGCAGTTTATCTTTACGATATTCGGCACCCTACGAGCAGTACTTC. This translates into CASSLSLRYSAPYEQYF.

For the CDR3, the DNA is TGTGCCAGCAGTGACTCAATGAGGGGACAGGGTGTCAGTGGCTACACCTTC. Translating gives CASSDSMRGQGVSGYTF. The chain combines TRBV6-4 with TRBJ1-2, with 9 bases matching TRBD1. This CDR3 region has 17 residues. The ends lost 0 bases at V and 7 bases at J; junction bases unmatched: 12. Germline CDR1 is MRHNA and CDR2 is SNTAGT.

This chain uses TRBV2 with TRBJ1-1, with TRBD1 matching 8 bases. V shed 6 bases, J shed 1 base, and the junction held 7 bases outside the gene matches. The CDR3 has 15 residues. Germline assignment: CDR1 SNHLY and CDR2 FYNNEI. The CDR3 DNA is TGTGCCAGCAGAAAACGACAGGGGCAGAACACTGAAGCTTTCTTT. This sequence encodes CASRKRQGQNTEAFF.

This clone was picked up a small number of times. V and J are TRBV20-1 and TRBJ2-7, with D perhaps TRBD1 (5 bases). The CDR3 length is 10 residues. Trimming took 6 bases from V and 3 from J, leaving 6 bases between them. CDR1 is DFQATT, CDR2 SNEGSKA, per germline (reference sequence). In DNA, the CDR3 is TGCAGTGCGGACAACTACGAGCAGTACTTC. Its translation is CSADNYEQYF.

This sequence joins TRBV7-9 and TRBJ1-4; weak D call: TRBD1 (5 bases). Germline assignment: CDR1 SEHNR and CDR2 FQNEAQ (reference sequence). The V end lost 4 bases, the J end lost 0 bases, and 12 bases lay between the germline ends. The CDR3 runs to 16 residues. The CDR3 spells CASSSRGGSTNEKLFF. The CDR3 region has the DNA TGTGCCAGCAGCTCCCGGGGGGGGTCAACTAATGAAAAACTGTTTTTT.

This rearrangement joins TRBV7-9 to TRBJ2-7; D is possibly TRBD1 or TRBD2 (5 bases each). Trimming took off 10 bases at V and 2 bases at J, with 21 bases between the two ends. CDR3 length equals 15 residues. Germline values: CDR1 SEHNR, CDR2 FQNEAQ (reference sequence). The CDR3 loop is CATMDGALKPYEQYF. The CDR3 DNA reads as TGTGCCACGATGGACGGGGCTCTAAAACCCTACGAGCAGTACTTC.

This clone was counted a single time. The CDR3: CSARMRTQYF. For the CDR3, the DNA is TGCAGTGCTAGAATGCGAACGCAGTATTTT. This rearrangement joins TRBV20-1 to TRBJ2-3; no clear D gene. The CDR3 runs 10 residues. Trimming removed 2 bases at V and 9 bases at J, with 6 bases between. CDR1 and CDR2 from the germline V gene are DFQATT and SNEGSKA (reference sequence).

Written as DNA, the CDR3 is TGCGCCAGCAGCTTCCAGGGTGGCTATGGCTACACCTTC. Amino acids: CASSFQGGYGYTF. This chain connects TRBV5-1 to TRBJ1-2, with D perhaps TRBD1 (5 bases). Trimming took 2 bases from V and 4 from J, leaving 9 bases between them. Germline-derived CDR1 and CDR2 are SGHRS and YFSETQ. The CDR3 covers 13 residues.

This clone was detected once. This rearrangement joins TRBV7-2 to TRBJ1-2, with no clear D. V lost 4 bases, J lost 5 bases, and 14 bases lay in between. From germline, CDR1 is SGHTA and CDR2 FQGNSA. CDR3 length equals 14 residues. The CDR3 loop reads CASSSSAPFYGYTF. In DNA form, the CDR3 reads TGTGCCAGCAGCTCGTCCGCTCCGTTTTATGGCTACACCTTC. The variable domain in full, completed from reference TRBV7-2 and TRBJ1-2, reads GAGVSQSPSNKVTEKGKDVELRCDPISGHTALYWYRQSLGQGLEFLIYFQGNSAPDKSGLPSDRFSAERTGGSVSTLTIQRTQQEDSAVYLCASSSSAPFYGYTFGSGTRLTVV.

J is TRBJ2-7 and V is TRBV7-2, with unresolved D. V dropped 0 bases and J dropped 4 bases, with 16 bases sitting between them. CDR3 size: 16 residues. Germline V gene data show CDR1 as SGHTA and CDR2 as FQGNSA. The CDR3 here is CASSLATAPSAYEQYF. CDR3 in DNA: TGTGCCAGCAGCTTAGCCACAGCACCTTCGGCTTACGAGCAGTACTTC. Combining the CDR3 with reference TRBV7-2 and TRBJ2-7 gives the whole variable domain GAGVSQSPSNKVTEKGKDVELRCDPISGHTALYWYRQSLGQGLEFLIYFQGNSAPDKSGLPSDRFSAERTGGSVSTLTIQRTQQEDSAVYLCASSLATAPSAYEQYFGPGTRLTVT.

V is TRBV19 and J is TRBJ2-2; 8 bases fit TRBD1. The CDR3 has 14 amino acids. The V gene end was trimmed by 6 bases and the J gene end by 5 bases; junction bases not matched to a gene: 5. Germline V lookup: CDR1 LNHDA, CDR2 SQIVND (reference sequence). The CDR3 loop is CASRQGARTGELFF. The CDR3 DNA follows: TGTGCCAGTAGGCAGGGGGCCAGGACCGGGGAGCTGTTTTTT. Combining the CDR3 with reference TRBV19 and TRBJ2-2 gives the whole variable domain DGGITQSPKYLFRKEGQNVTLSCEQNLNHDAMYWYRQDPGQGLRLIYYSQIVNDFQKGDIAEGYSVSREKKESFPLTVTSAQKNPTAFYLCASRQGARTGELFFGEGSRLTVL.

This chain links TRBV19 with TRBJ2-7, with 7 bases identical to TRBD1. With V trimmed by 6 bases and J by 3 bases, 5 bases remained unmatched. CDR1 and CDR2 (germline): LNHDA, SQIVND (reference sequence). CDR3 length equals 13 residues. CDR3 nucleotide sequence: TGTGCCAGTAGCAGGACAGGAAACTACGAGCAGTACTTC. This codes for CASSRTGNYEQYF.